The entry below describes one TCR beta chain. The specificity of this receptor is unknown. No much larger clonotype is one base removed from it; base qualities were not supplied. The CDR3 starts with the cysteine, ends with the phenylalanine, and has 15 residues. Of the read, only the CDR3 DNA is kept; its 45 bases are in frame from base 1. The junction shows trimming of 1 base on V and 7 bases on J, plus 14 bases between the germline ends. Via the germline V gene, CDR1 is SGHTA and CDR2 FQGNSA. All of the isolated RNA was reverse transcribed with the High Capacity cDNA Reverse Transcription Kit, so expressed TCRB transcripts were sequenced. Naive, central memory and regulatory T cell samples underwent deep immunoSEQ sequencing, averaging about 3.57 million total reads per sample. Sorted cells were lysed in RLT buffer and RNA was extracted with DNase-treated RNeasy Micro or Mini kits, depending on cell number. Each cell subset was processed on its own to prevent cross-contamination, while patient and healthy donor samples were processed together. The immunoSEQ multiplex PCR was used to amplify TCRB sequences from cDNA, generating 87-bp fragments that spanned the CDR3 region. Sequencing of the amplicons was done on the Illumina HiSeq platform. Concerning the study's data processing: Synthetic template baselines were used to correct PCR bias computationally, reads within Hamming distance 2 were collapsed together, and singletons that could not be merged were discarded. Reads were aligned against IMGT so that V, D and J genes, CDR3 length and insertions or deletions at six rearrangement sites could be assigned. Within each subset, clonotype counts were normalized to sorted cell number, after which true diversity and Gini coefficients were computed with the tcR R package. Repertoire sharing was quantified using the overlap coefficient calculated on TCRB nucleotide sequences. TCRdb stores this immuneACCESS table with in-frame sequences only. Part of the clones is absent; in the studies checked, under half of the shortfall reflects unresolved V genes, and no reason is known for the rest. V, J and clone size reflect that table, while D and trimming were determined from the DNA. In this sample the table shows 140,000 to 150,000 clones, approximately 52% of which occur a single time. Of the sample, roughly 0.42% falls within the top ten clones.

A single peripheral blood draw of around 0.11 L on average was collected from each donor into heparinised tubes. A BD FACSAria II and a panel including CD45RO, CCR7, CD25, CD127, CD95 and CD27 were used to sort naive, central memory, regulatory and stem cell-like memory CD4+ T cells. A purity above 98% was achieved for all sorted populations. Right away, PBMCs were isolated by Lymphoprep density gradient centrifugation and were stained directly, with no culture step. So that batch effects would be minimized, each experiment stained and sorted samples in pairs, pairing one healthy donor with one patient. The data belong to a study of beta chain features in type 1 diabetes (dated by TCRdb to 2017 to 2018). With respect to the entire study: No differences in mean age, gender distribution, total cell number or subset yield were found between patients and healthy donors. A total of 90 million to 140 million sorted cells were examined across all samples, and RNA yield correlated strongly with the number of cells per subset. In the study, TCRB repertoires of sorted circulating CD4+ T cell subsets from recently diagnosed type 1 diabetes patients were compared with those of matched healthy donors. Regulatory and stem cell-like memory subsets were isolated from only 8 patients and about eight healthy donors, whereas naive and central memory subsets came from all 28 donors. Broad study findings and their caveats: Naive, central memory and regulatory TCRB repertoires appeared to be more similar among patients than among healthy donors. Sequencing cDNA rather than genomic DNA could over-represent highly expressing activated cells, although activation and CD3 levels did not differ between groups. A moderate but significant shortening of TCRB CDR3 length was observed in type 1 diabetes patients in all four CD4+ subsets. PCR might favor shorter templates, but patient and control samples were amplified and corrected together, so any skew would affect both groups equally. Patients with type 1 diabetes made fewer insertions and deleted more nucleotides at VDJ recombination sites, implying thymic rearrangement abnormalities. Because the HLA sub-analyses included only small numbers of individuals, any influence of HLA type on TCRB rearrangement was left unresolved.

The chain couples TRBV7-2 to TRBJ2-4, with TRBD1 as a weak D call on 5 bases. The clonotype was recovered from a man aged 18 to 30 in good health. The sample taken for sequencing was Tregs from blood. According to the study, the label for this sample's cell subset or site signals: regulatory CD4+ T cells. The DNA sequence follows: TGTGCCAGCAGCTTAGAGGCAGGGCCTCGGAACATTCAGTACTTC. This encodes CASSLEAGPRNIQYF.